A selection of T cell receptor beta chains follows, all from one sample in a study of chemoradiotherapy in HPV16-positive cancers. Clones were read by immunoSEQ multiplex PCR, and TCRdb kept only the in-frame ones, dropping some. The table lists roughly 20,000 clones, around 84% of them singletons. Sequences were derived from blood, sampled from a patient who underwent chemoradiotherapy. The receptors shown here come from a human donor with HPV-associated anogenital cancer. Both conserved end residues are part of each CDR3. Each record gives: V gene, clone size, J gene, D gene, CDR3 DNA, CDR3 protein. A D gene is named only where the DNA matches it firmly. Expanded clones are given a class, and other clones once, few, many or no size at all.

>TRBV7-2|NA|TRBJ2-4|TRBD1
TGTGCCAGCAGCTTACAGGGGGCGAACATTCAGTACTTC
CASSLQGANIQYF
>TRBV20-1|few|TRBJ1-1|NA
TGCAGTGCTAGGGGGAACACTGAAGCTTTCTTT
CSARGNTEAFF
>TRBV10-3|NA|TRBJ1-5|NA
TGTGCCATCAGTGAGTCGCCAGTTTATAGCAATCAGCCCCAGCATTTT
CAISESPVYSNQPQHF
>TRBV4-3|NA|TRBJ1-3|NA
TGCGCCAGCAGCCAAGATACGGGGAACCGTAACACCATATATTTT
CASSQDTGNRNTIYF
>TRBV29-1|NA|TRBJ1-2|NA
TGCAGCGTTGAAGGGGCTCGGGGCTCCATCCCAGTTGGCTACACCTTC
CSVEGARGSIPVGYTF
>TRBV5-6|NA|TRBJ1-5|TRBD1
TGTGCCAGCAGCTTAACAGGGGCGGATCAGCCCCAGCATTTT
CASSLTGADQPQHF
>TRBV4-1|NA|TRBJ2-2|NA
TGCGCCAGCAGAAAAATGGACCTGATCATAAACACCGGGGAGCTGTTTTTT
CASRKMDLIINTGELFF
>TRBV6-5|once|TRBJ1-4|TRBD1
TGTGCCAGCAGTAGGAACAGGGGGCTTGGTGAAAAACTGTTTTTT
CASSRNRGLGEKLFF
>TRBV9|NA|TRBJ2-7|NA
TGTGCCAGCAGCGTAGAAGGGACCTACGAGCAGTACTTC
CASSVEGTYEQYF
>TRBV28|NA|TRBJ1-1|NA
TGTGCCAGCACCCAGTGGGGGCGGGGGGACACTGAAGCTTTCTTT
CASTQWGRGDTEAFF
>TRBV19|NA|TRBJ2-5|TRBD1
TGTGCCAGTAGTCTAACAGGGGAAGAGACCCAGTACTTC
CASSLTGEETQYF
>TRBV14|NA|TRBJ1-1|NA
TGTGCCAGCAGCTTAATCGGCGGGAACACTGAAGCTTTCTTT
CASSLIGGNTEAFF
>TRBV11-1|NA|TRBJ2-7|TRBD1
TGTGCCAGCAGCTCGCCCGGACAGGGTAGCTCCTACGAGCAGTACTTC
CASSSPGQGSSYEQYF
>TRBV5-1|NA|TRBJ2-2|NA
TGCGCCAGCAGCTCCCACGGCGGCGGAGGGGAGCTGTTTTTT
CASSSHGGGGELFF